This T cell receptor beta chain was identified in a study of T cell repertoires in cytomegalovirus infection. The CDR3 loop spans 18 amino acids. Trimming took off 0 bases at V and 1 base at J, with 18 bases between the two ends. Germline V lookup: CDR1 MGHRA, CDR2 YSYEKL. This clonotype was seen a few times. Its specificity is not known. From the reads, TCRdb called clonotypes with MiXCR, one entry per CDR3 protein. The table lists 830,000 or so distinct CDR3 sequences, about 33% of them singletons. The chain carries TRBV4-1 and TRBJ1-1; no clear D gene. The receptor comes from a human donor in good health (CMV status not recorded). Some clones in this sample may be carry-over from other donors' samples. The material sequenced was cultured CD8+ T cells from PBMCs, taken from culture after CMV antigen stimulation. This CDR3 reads CASSQDPRVILENTEAFF. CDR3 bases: TGCGCCAGCAGCCAAGATCCGAGGGTAATCCTTGAGAACACTGAAGCTTTCTTT.